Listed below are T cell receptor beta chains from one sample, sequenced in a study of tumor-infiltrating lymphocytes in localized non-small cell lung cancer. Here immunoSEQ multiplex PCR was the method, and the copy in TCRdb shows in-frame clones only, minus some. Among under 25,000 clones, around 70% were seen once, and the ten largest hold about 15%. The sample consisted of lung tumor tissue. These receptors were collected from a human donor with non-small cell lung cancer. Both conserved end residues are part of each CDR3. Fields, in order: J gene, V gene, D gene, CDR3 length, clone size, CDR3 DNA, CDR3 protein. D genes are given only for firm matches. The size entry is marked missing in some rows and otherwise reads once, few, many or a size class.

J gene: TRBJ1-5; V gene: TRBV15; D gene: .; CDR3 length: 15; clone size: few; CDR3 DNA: TGTGCCACCAGCAGAGGAGGGACGGTCAATCAGCCCCAGCATTTT; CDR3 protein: CATSRGGTVNQPQHF
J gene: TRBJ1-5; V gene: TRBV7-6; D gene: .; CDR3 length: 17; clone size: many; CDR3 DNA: TGTGCCAGCAGCCGAACAGGGAGAGGGGGTCGCAATCAGCCCCAGCATTTT; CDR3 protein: CASSRTGRGGRNQPQHF
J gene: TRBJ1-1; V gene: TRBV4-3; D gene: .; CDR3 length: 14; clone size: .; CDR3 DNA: TGCGCCAGCAGCCAATTACAGGGGAACACTGAAGCTTTCTTT; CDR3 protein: CASSQLQGNTEAFF
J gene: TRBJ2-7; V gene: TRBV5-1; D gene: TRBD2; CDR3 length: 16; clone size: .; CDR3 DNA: TGCGCCAGCAGCCCCGCCCGGACTAGCGGGAGGCACGAGCAGTACTTC; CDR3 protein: CASSPARTSGRHEQYF
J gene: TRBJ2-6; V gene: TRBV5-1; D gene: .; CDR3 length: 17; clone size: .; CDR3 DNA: TGCGCCAGCAGCTTGACCACCCCTCGGGCTGGGGCCAACGTCCTGACTTTC; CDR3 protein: CASSLTTPRAGANVLTF
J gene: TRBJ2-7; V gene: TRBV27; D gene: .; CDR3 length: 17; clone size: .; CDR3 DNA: TGTGCCAGCAGTTCTAAGCCCCCGGGCCTTGGGTCCTACGAGCAGTACTTC; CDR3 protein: CASSSKPPGLGSYEQYF
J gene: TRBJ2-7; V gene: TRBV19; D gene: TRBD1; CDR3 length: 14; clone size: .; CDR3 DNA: TGTGCCAGTACCCCCGGGACAGGAGTTTACGAGCAGTACTTC; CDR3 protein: CASTPGTGVYEQYF
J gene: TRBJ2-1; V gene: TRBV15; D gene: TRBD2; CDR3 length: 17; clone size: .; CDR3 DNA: TGTGCCACCAGCAGAGAGACGGCTAGCGGGAGTTACAATGAGCAGTTCTTC; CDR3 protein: CATSRETASGSYNEQFF
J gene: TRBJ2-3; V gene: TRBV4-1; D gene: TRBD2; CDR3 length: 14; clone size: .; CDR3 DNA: TGCGCCAGCAGCCAACTAGCGGGAGTTGGTACGCAGTATTTT; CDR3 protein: CASSQLAGVGTQYF
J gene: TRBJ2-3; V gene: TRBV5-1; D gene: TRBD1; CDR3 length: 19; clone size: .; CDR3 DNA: TGCGCCAGCAGCTCATTTGGACCAGGGGGCGCGGTACTACGAGATACGCAGTATTTT; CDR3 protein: CASSSFGPGGAVLRDTQYF
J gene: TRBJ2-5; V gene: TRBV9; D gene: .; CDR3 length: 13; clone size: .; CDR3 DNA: TGTGCCAGCAGCCAAGGACAGAGTGAGACCCAGTACTTC; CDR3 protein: CASSQGQSETQYF
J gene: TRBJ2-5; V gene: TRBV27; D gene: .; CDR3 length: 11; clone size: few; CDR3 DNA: TGTGCCAGCAGCCGCCAAGAGACCCAGTACTTC; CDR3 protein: CASSRQETQYF
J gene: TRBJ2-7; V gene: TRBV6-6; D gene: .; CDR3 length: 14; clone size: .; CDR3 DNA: TGTGCCAGCAGTTACTCGATGGACTACCGAGAGGAGTACTTC; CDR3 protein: CASSYSMDYREEYF
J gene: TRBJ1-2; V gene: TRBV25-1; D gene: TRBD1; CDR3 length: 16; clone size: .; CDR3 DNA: TGTGCCAGCAGTGCGGCCGGGACAGGATCAAAGGTGGGCTACACCTTC; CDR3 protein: CASSAAGTGSKVGYTF
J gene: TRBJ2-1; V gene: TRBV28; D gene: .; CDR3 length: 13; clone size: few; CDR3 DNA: TGTGCCAGCAGCTACCGGGGGCGGGATGAGCAGTTCTTC; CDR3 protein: CASSYRGRDEQFF
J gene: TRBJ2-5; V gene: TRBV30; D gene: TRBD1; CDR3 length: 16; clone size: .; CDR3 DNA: TGTGCCTGGAGCCAAACAGGGGCGACGGCCGTCTTGTCCCAGTACTTC; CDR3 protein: CAWSQTGATAVLSQYF
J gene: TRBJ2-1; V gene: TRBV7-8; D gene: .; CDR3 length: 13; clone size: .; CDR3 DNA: TGTGCCAGCAGCTTAGTCGGCGGCGGTGAGCAGTTCTTC; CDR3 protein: CASSLVGGGEQFF
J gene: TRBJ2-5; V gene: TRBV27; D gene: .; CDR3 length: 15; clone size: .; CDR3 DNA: TGTGCCAGCATGAAAGATGAGCAGACCCGAGAGACCCAGTACTTC; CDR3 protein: CASMKDEQTRETQYF
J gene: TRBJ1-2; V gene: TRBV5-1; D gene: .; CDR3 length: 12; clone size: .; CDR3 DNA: TGCGCCAGCAGCTTGGGTGACTATGGCTACACCTTC; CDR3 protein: CASSLGDYGYTF
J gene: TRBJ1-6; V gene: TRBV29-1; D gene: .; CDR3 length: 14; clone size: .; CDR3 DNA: TGCAGCGTCAGAGCGGACAGTCCAAATTCACCCCTCCACTTT; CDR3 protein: CSVRADSPNSPLHF
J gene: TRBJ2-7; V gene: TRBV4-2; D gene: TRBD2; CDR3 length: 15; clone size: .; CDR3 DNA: TGTGCCAGCTCCGATGGACTAGCCAGCTCCTACGAGCAGTACTTC; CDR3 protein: CASSDGLASSYEQYF
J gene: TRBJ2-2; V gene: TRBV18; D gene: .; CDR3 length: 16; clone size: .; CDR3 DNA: TGTGCCAGCTCACCATACACGGTTTCTGGAACCGGGGAGCTGTTTTTT; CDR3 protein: CASSPYTVSGTGELFF
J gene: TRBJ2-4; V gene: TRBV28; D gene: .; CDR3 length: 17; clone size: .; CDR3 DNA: TGTGCCAGCAGTTTAAGGGCAGCGGGCCTAGCCAAAAACATTCAGTACTTC; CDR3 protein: CASSLRAAGLAKNIQYF
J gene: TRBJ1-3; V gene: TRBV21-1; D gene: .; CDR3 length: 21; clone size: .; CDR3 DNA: TGTGCCAGCAGTCCAATCTTAAAAAGGATCGATCTATCCTCTCCTGGAAACACCATATATTTT; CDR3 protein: CASSPILKRIDLSSPGNTIYF
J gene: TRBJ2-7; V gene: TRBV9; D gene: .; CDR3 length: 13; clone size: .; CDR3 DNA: TGTGCCAGCAGCCCGGGCCTTTTCTACGAGCAGTACTTC; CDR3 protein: CASSPGLFYEQYF
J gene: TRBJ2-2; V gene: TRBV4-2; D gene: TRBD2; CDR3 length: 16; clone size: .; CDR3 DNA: TGTGCCAGCAGCCAACTAGCGGGATGGAGCACCGGGGAGCTGTTTTTT; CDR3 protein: CASSQLAGWSTGELFF
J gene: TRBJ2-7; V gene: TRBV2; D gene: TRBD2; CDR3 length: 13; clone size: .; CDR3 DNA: TGTGCCAGCAGCACTAGCGGGAGCTACGAGCAGTACTTC; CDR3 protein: CASSTSGSYEQYF
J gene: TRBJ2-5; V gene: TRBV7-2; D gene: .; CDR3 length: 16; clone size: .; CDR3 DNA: TGTGCCAGCACCCGAAACAGGAGGGGCACAAGAGAGACCCAGTACTTC; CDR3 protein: CASTRNRRGTRETQYF
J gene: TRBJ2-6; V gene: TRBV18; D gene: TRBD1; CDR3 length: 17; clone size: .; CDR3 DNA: TGTGCCAGCTCAGCCGGGACAGGAAGACCTGGGGCCAACGTCCTGACTTTC; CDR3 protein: CASSAGTGRPGANVLTF
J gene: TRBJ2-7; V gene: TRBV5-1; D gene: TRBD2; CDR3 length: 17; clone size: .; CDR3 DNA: TGCGCCAGCAGCTACGGGACTAGCGACATCGGGCTCTACGAGCAGTACTTC; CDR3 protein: CASSYGTSDIGLYEQYF
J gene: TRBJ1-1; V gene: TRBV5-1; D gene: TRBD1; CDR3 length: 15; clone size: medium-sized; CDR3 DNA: TGCGCCAGCAGCGAGATGGACAGGCCGAACACTGAAGCTTTCTTT; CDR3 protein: CASSEMDRPNTEAFF
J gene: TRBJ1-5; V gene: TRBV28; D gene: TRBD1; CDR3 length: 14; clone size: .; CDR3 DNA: TGTGCCAGCAGGGGGGGCGGGACAGGTCAGCCCCAGCATTTT; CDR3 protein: CASRGGGTGQPQHF
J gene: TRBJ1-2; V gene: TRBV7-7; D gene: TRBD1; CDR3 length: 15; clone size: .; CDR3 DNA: TGTGCCAGCAGCCTATCAGGGGGCGCAAGAGATGGCTACACCTTC; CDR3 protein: CASSLSGGARDGYTF
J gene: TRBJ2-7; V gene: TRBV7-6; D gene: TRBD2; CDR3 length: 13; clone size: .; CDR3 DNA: TGTGCCAGCAGTGGACGCGGGGGGCCCGAGCAGTACTTC; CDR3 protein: CASSGRGGPEQYF
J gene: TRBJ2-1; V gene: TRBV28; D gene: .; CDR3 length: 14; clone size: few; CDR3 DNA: TGTGCCAGCAGCCTTTTGAGGAGGTGGTGGGGGCAGTTCTTC; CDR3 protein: CASSLLRRWWGQFF
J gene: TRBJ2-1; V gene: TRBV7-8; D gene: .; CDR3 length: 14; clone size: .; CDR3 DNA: TGTGCCAGCAGCTTAGCAGAGGGTAGAAATGAGCAGTTCTTC; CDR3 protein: CASSLAEGRNEQFF
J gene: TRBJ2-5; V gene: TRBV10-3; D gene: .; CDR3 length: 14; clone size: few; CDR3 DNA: TGTGCCATCAGTGAGAATGGATCTCGGGAGACCCAGTACTTC; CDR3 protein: CAISENGSRETQYF
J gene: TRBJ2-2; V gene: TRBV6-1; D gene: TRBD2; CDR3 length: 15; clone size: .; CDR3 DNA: TGTGCCAGCAGTGAACTGGGCGGGAGCACCGGGGAGCTGTTTTTT; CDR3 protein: CASSELGGSTGELFF
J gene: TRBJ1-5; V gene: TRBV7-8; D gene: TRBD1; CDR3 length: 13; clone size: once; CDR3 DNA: TGTGCCAGCAGCAGAGACAGGGGACAGCCCCAGCATTTT; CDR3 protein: CASSRDRGQPQHF
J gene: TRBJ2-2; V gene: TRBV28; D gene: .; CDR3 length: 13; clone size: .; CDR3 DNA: TGTGCCAGCAGTTTAGTAGACAGCGGGGAGCTGTTTTTT; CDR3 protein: CASSLVDSGELFF
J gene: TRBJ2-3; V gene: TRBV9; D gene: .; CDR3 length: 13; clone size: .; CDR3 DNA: TGTGCCAGCAGCGCCGATTCGACAGATACGCAGTATTTT; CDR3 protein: CASSADSTDTQYF
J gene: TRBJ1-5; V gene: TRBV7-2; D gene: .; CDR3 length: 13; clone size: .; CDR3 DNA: TGTGCCAGCAGCTTGACCCAGGGGCAGCCCCAGCATTTT; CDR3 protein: CASSLTQGQPQHF